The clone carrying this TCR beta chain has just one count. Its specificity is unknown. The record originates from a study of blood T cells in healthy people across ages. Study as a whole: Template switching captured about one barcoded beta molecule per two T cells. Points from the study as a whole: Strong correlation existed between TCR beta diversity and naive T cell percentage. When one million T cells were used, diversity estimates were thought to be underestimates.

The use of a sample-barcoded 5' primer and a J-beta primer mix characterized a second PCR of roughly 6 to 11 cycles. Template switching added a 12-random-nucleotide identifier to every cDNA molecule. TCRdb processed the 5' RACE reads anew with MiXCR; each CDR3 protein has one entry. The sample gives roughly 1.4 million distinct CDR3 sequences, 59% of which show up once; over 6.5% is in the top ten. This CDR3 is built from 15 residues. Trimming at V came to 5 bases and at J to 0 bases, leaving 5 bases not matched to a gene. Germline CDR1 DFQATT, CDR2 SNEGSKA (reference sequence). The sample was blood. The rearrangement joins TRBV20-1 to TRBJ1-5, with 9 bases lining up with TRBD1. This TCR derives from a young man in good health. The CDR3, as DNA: TGCAGTGCTTCCCGGACAGGGGATAGCAATCAGCCCCAGCATTTT. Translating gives CSASRTGDSNQPQHF.